The sequence of this TCR beta chain was determined in a study of blood T cell repertoires in COVID-19. V was cut by 0 bases and J by 4 bases, with 6 bases left in between. The CDR3 totals 13 residues. In germline, CDR1 is MGHDK, CDR2 SYGVNS. Measured with immunoSEQ multiplex PCR; TCRdb has only the in-frame clones, and not every one. Of 35,000 to 50,000 clones in the sample, roughly 85% were seen once. The sequence was collected from a man aged 55-75 years with acute or convalescent COVID-19. The chain links TRBV25-1 to TRBJ1-2; D is ambiguous. The sample taken for sequencing was peripheral blood. The chain's CDR3 is CASSEYGVYGYTF. For the CDR3, the DNA is TGTGCCAGCAGTGAATACGGGGTCTATGGCTACACCTTC.